One and the same sample provided the 15 T cell receptor beta chains below, sequenced in a study of spatial heterogeneity in lung cancer. Documented time point: sample taken at primary tumor resection. The input material, whole RNA from tumor, nontumor lung or frozen PBMC, was sequenced unsorted. TCRdb re-called the 5' RACE reads through MiXCR, storing one row per CDR3 protein. The sample has about 80,000 distinct CDR3 sequences, about 20% seen once. The sequences come from PBMCs, collected at surgery. These receptors were obtained from a male donor with early-stage non-small cell lung cancer.

Ten or more counts support this clonotype. This sequence joins TRBV2 and TRBJ2-2; the D gene is possibly TRBD2 (6 bases). CDR3 size: 15 residues. V lost 0 bases to trimming and J lost 7 bases, with 12 bases between them. The germline V gene encodes CDR1 SNHLY and CDR2 FYNNEI. The CDR3, as DNA: TGTGCCAGCAGTGAAGCGGGAGGTGTAAACGGGGAGCTGTTTTTT. Protein: CASSEAGGVNGELFF.

Only a few counts were recorded for this clonotype. This chain links TRBV4-1 with TRBJ2-5; D is perhaps TRBD1 or TRBD2 (7 bases each). The CDR3 totals 18 residues. The germline V gene has CDR1 MGHRA and CDR2 YSYEKL. The V and J ends lost 3 bases and 5 bases respectively, with 25 bases between them. The CDR3 sequence is CASSQEGAAGANKETQYF. The CDR3 nucleotides are TGCGCCAGCAGCCAGGAGGGGGCGGCGGGGGCCAATAAGGAGACCCAGTACTTC.

This chain joins TRBV7-2 and TRBJ1-1, with D hard to call. The V end lost 8 bases, the J end lost 1 base, and 8 bases lay between the germline ends. CDR3 length: 12 residues. Germline V gene sequence: CDR1 SGHTA, CDR2 FQGNSA. The CDR3 region has the DNA TGTGCCAGCGGGTCGAGGAACACTGAAGCTTTCTTT. Translating gives CASGSRNTEAFF.

This clonotype was picked up a small number of times. The rearrangement joins TRBV28 to TRBJ2-1; 12 positions agree with TRBD1. Trimming at V came to 6 bases and at J to 1 base, leaving 19 bases not matched to a gene. The CDR3 totals 21 residues. Germline V lookup: CDR1 MDHEN, CDR2 SYDVKM. CDR3 sequence reads: CASRPTILGTGGPGSYNEQFF. The CDR3, as DNA: TGTGCCAGCAGGCCGACGATTCTGGGGACAGGGGGCCCCGGTTCCTACAATGAGCAGTTCTTC.

This chain joins TRBV20-1 and TRBJ1-3; D perhaps matches TRBD1 (5 bases). Germline CDR1 and CDR2: DFQATT and SNEGSKA (reference sequence). The germline V and J ends were trimmed by 0 bases and 10 bases, with 13 bases remaining between them. This CDR3 has 13 amino acids. CDR3 region: CSARESGERTIYF. The CDR3 DNA is TGCAGTGCTAGAGAATCGGGGGAAAGAACCATATATTTT.

This clonotype has more than one count but fewer than ten. The chain is built from TRBV2 and TRBJ1-2, with D possibly being TRBD1 (6 bases). Germline CDR1 reads SNHLY; CDR2 reads FYNNEI. The V end was cut by 6 bases, the J end by 2 bases, with 13 bases between. The CDR3 consists of 14 residues. The CDR3 DNA sequence: TGTGCCAGCAGACCCGGACAGCAAAACTATGGCTACACCTTC. This codes for CASRPGQQNYGYTF.

The gene calls are TRBV5-5 and TRBJ1-1; TRBD1 is a possible D gene (5 bases). The length of the CDR3 is 15 residues. The ends were cut back, 0 bases at V and 2 bases at J, with 11 bases in the middle. Germline-derived CDR1 and CDR2 are SGHKS and YYEKEE (reference sequence). The CDR3 loop is CASSLGVGPNTEAFF. CDR3 coding DNA: TGTGCCAGCAGCTTGGGGGTGGGGCCAAACACTGAAGCTTTCTTT.

The chain has TRBV28 and TRBJ2-6, with unresolved D. CDR1 MDHEN and CDR2 SYDVKM come from the germline V gene. V gave up 1 base and J gave up 0 bases, with 4 bases separating them. CDR3 length: 15 amino acids. In DNA form, the CDR3 reads TGTGCCAGCAGTTTATTGAGCTCTGGGGCCAACGTCCTGACTTTC. This gives the protein CASSLLSSGANVLTF.

This clonotype was seen a handful of times. V gene TRBV24-1 combines with J gene TRBJ2-3; the D gene is possibly TRBD1 (6 bases). Germline-derived CDR1 and CDR2 are KGHDR and SFDVKD. The CDR3 is made up of 16 amino acids. V lost 3 bases and J lost 4, with 16 bases in between. Here the CDR3 DNA reads TGTGCCACCAGTGATCCCGGGACGGCAGGGGCAGATACGCAGTATTTT. It yields the protein CATSDPGTAGADTQYF.

The V and J genes are TRBV11-2 and TRBJ2-5; perhaps TRBD1 as D (6 bases). There are 15 residues in the CDR3. Trimming pared 5 bases from V and 5 bases from J, leaving 18 bases between. Looked up from germline, CDR1 is SGHAT and CDR2 is FQNNGV. CDR3 sequence reads: CASSQRMAGVETQYF. The CDR3 DNA reads TGTGCCAGCAGCCAAAGGATGGCAGGGGTGGAGACCCAGTACTTC.

At least ten counts were recorded for this clonotype. The chain couples TRBV28 to TRBJ1-1; the D is unclear. Looked up from germline, CDR1 is MDHEN and CDR2 is SYDVKM. V was trimmed by 3 bases and J by 2 bases, leaving 7 bases between them. This CDR3 has 13 amino acids. This CDR3 is CASSFIGNTEAFF. In nucleotides, the CDR3 is TGTGCCAGCAGTTTCATAGGAAACACTGAAGCTTTCTTT.

This clonotype was seen more than once but under ten times. The chain employs TRBV5-6 and TRBJ1-5; unclear D gene. Trimming took off 0 bases at V and 2 bases at J, with 15 bases between the two ends. CDR3 length: 17 amino acids. CDR1 and CDR2 (germline): SGHDT, YYEEEE. In nucleotides, the CDR3 is TGTGCCAGCAGCTTGGGGGAAGGACGGCGCGGCAATCAGCCCCAGCATTTT. Protein sequence: CASSLGEGRRGNQPQHF.

In nucleotides, the CDR3 is TGCGCCAGCAGCCTCCCGAGGGAGCCGGACACCGGGGAGCTGTTTTTT. Translation gives CASSLPREPDTGELFF. The chain is built from TRBV5-1 and TRBJ2-2; TRBD2 is a possible D gene (5 bases). Trimming shortened V by 4 bases and J by 3 bases, and 16 bases separated the two germline ends. From germline, CDR1 is SGHRS and CDR2 YFSETQ. This CDR3 has 16 amino acids.

This clonotype was counted many times. The chain employs TRBV29-1 and TRBJ1-1; TRBD1 might be the D (5 bases). The CDR3 sequence is 13 residues long. Germline loops: CDR1 SQVTM, CDR2 ANQGSEA. The germline V and J ends were trimmed by 7 bases and 4 bases, with 16 bases remaining between them. The CDR3 DNA reads as TGCAGCGCCGGGGGGAAAGGGGCCACTGAAGCTTTCTTT. Amino acid sequence: CSAGGKGATEAFF.

This clonotype has just one count. V gene TRBV19 combines with J gene TRBJ1-5; D ambiguous. The CDR3 is made up of 19 amino acids. Germline-derived CDR1 and CDR2 are LNHDA and SQIVND (reference sequence). V gave up 5 bases and J gave up 0 bases, with 23 bases separating them. In nucleotides, the CDR3 is TGTGCCAGTAGTCCCAGCCACAGACGGGGAGTGTATAGCAATCAGCCCCAGCATTTT. Translation gives CASSPSHRRGVYSNQPQHF. Full variable domain (outside the CDR3, taken from reference TRBV19 and TRBJ1-5): DGGITQSPKYLFRKEGQNVTLSCEQNLNHDAMYWYRQDPGQGLRLIYYSQIVNDFQKGDIAEGYSVSREKKESFPLTVTSAQKNPTAFYLCASSPSHRRGVYSNQPQHFGDGTRLSIL.